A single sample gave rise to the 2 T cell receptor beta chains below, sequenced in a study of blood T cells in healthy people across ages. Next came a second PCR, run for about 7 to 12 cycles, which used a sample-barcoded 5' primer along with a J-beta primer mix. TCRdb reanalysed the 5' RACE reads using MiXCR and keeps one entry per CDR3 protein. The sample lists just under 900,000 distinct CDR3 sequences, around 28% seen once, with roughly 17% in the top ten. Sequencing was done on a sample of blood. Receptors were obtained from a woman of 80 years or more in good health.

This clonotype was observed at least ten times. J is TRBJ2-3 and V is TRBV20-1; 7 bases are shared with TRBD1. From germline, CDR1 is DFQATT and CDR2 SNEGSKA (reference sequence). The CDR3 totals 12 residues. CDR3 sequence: CSSTGDADTQYF. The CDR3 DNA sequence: TGCAGCAGTACAGGGGATGCAGATACGCAGTATTTT.

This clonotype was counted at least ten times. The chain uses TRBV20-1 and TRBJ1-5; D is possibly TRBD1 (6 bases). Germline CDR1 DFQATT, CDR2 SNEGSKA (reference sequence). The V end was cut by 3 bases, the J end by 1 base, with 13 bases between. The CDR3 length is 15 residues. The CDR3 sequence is CSASYGGGSNQPQHF. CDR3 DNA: TGCAGTGCTAGTTACGGTGGGGGCAGCAATCAGCCCCAGCATTTT.